A single sample gave rise to the 26 T cell receptor beta chains below, sequenced in a study of cytomegalovirus exposure and HLA in healthy donors. Measured with immunoSEQ multiplex PCR; TCRdb has only the in-frame clones, and not every one. This table holds roughly 49,000 clones, 94% found once. The sample taken for sequencing was PBMCs. The receptor set was obtained from a woman under 30 in good health and CMV-seropositive.

V usage is TRBV10-3 and J usage is TRBJ2-7; D may be TRBD2 (5 bases). The length of the CDR3 is 13 residues. V was cut by 7 bases and J by 2 bases, with 12 bases left in between. CDR1 is ENHRY and CDR2 is SYGVKD in the germline V gene. CDR3: CAINKDGAYEQYF. The CDR3, as DNA: TGTGCCATCAATAAGGACGGGGCCTACGAGCAGTACTTC.

This chain uses TRBV19 with TRBJ2-7; the match to TRBD2 covers 11 bases. CDR3 length: 18 residues. CDR1 is LNHDA, CDR2 SQIVND, per germline (reference sequence). J lost 2 bases, V lost 8 bases, and 17 bases had no gene match. This chain's CDR3 is CASPYPRLAGGQTYEQYF. The CDR3 DNA reads TGTGCCAGTCCCTATCCTAGGCTAGCGGGAGGCCAGACCTACGAGCAGTACTTC.

V is TRBV7-3 and J is TRBJ1-1; unclear D gene. CDR1 is SGHTA and CDR2 is FQGTGA in the germline V gene. The germline V and J ends were trimmed by 5 bases and 5 bases, with 12 bases remaining between them. The CDR3 loop spans 13 amino acids. Here the CDR3 DNA reads TGTGCCAGCAGCCTGAACGCTCGGACTGAAGCTTTCTTT. Protein: CASSLNARTEAFF.

The chain has TRBV29-1 and TRBJ2-7; tentative D call: TRBD2 (8 bases). This CDR3 comprises 17 residues. V was trimmed by 1 base and J by 3 bases, leaving 22 bases between them. Germline V gives CDR1 SQVTM, CDR2 ANQGSEA. The CDR3 DNA follows: TGCAGCGTTGAAGTCCTAGGGGGCGCGGGAGGAGGCTACGAGCAGTACTTC. The encoded protein is CSVEVLGGAGGGYEQYF.

V is TRBV11-3 and J is TRBJ2-1; 7 bases line up with TRBD1. V lost 4 bases and J lost 3; bases outside the gene matches: 6. The CDR3 is 15 residues long. CDR1 is SGHNT, CDR2 YENEEA, per germline. The CDR3 region is CASSSRGPFYNEQFF. The CDR3 DNA reads as TGTGCCAGCAGCTCAAGGGGGCCGTTCTACAATGAGCAGTTCTTC.

This chain links TRBV27 with TRBJ2-1; D is uncertain. The CDR3 is made up of 16 amino acids. Germline V gives CDR1 MNHEY, CDR2 SMNVEV (reference sequence). Trimming pared 0 bases from V and 6 bases from J, leaving 15 bases between. CDR3: CASSLSSGFGGNEQFF. CDR3 sequence (DNA): TGTGCCAGCAGTTTATCGTCGGGTTTCGGTGGCAATGAGCAGTTCTTC.

The gene calls are TRBV7-2 and TRBJ2-3; perhaps TRBD2 as D (7 bases). The CDR3 consists of 16 residues. V was shortened by 4 bases and J by 4 bases, with 18 bases between the two germline ends. The germline gives CDR1 SGHTA, CDR2 FQGNSA. CDR3: CASSWRGGARADTQYF. CDR3 DNA: TGTGCCAGCAGCTGGAGAGGGGGGGCGCGGGCAGATACGCAGTATTTT.

The J gene is TRBJ2-4, the V gene TRBV29-1, with 8 bases lining up with TRBD1. Trimming at V came to 6 bases and at J to 0 bases, leaving 4 bases not matched to a gene. Germline V gives CDR1 SQVTM, CDR2 ANQGSEA. There are 14 residues in the CDR3. This CDR3 reads CSVGQGIAKNIQYF. In nucleotides, the CDR3 is TGCAGCGTAGGACAGGGCATAGCCAAAAACATTCAGTACTTC.

The chain is built from TRBV29-1 and TRBJ2-7; tentative D call: TRBD1 (5 bases). The CDR3 sequence is 16 residues long. Looked up from germline, CDR1 is SQVTM and CDR2 is ANQGSEA. The V and J ends lost 2 bases and 8 bases respectively, with 25 bases between them. The CDR3 sequence is CSVESAQGLAARKQYF. For the CDR3, the DNA is TGCAGCGTTGAAAGCGCGCAGGGCCTCGCTGCACGTAAGCAGTACTTC.

This chain links TRBV29-1 with TRBJ1-2; D is unclear. The CDR3 extends over 12 amino acids. In germline, CDR1 is SQVTM, CDR2 ANQGSEA. V was trimmed by 3 bases and J by 3 bases, leaving 8 bases between them. The DNA of the CDR3 is TGCAGCGTTGACCGGGAATACTATGGCTACACCTTC. It translates to CSVDREYYGYTF.

The V gene is TRBV29-1, the J gene TRBJ1-1; possible D gene TRBD1, 5 bases. V was pared by 4 bases and J by 7 bases, with 10 bases between. Germline CDR1 SQVTM, CDR2 ANQGSEA. This CDR3 has 11 amino acids. CDR3 bases: TGCAGCGTTGGAGACAGTAATGAAGCTTTCTTT. It specifies CSVGDSNEAFF.

This sequence joins TRBV19 and TRBJ2-1; 7 positions match TRBD2. With 8 bases clipped from V and 1 base from J, the junction kept 5 bases outside the gene matches. CDR1 is LNHDA, CDR2 SQIVND, per germline (reference sequence). The length of the CDR3 is 14 residues. CDR3 residues: CASRSGRSYNEQFF. The CDR3 bases are TGTGCCAGTCGTAGCGGGCGATCCTACAATGAGCAGTTCTTC.

V and J are TRBV5-1 and TRBJ2-7, with no clear D. CDR1 SGHRS and CDR2 YFSETQ come from the germline V gene. The V end lost 0 bases, the J end lost 3 bases, and 7 bases lay between the germline ends. This CDR3 contains 13 residues. DNA for the CDR3: TGCGCCAGCAGCTTGGGGCAGGACTACGAGCAGTACTTC. This sequence encodes CASSLGQDYEQYF.

The chain uses TRBV5-1 and TRBJ2-3, with 9 bases that match TRBD2. V shed 0 bases, J shed 2 bases, and the junction held 1 base outside the gene matches. The CDR3 totals 15 residues. Germline assignment: CDR1 SGHRS and CDR2 YFSETQ. CDR3 DNA sequence: TGCGCCAGCAGCTTGGGCGGGGGGGTCACAGATACGCAGTATTTT. Residues: CASSLGGGVTDTQYF.

V gene TRBV21-1 combines with J gene TRBJ2-7; the table's D call TRBD2 went unverified against the DNA. TRBV21-1 is designated a pseudogene. This CDR3 region has 14 residues. The CDR3 protein is CASSKVLAGGEQYF. The CDR3 DNA reads as TGTGCCAGCAGCAAAGTCCTAGCGGGAGGCGAGCAGTACTTC.

This clone was recorded a few times. The V gene is TRBV11-3, the J gene TRBJ2-7, with D tentatively TRBD1 (6 bases). CDR3 length equals 16 residues. Per the germline V gene, CDR1 is SGHNT and CDR2 is YENEEA. V was pared by 5 bases and J by 1 base, with 18 bases between. This CDR3 is CASSTRDDRFSYEQYF. The DNA of the CDR3 is TGTGCCAGCAGCACCCGGGATGACAGGTTTTCCTACGAGCAGTACTTC.

The V and J genes are TRBV5-4 and TRBJ1-6, with TRBD1 as a possible D gene (6 bases). Germline V CDR1 and CDR2: SGHNT, YYREEE (reference sequence). V was shortened by 4 bases and J by 8 bases, with 13 bases between the two germline ends. There are 14 residues in the CDR3. Written as DNA, the CDR3 is TGTGCCAGCAGCCTGGAACAGGGCGATTCACCCCTCCACTTT. This encodes CASSLEQGDSPLHF.

The genes are TRBV18 and TRBJ2-3; the match to TRBD2 covers 7 bases. This CDR3 is built from 14 residues. Per germline, CDR1 KGHSH and CDR2 LQKENI. The J segment lost 6 bases and the V segment lost 2 bases, leaving 5 bases of the junction unmatched. The CDR3 nucleotides are TGTGCCAGCTCACCATGGGAGGGAGCGGATACGCAGTATTTT. Translation: CASSPWEGADTQYF. Complete variable domain (other parts from reference TRBV18 and TRBJ2-3): NAGVMQNPRHLVRRRGQEARLRCSPMKGHSHVYWYRQLPEEGLKFMVYLQKENIIDESGMPKERFSAEFPKEGPSILRIQQVVRGDSAAYFCASSPWEGADTQYFGPGTRLTVL.

This chain joins TRBV28 and TRBJ2-7; 9 nucleotides align to TRBD2. Germline lookup yields CDR1 MDHEN and CDR2 SYDVKM. J was trimmed by 2 bases and V by 5 bases; bases with no gene match: 7. The CDR3 loop spans 15 amino acids. CDR3 nucleotide sequence: TGTGCCAGCAGTGACGCGGCGGGAGGGCCCTACGAGCAGTACTTC. Translation gives CASSDAAGGPYEQYF.

This sequence joins TRBV27 and TRBJ2-1, with 8 bases identical to TRBD2. The trim removed 2 bases at V and 1 base at J, leaving 7 bases unmatched. CDR1 is MNHEY, CDR2 SMNVEV, per germline (reference sequence). This CDR3 is built from 17 residues. In nucleotides, the CDR3 is TGTGCCAGCAGTTTACCCAGCGGGAGTGCGTCCTACAATGAGCAGTTCTTC. It specifies CASSLPSGSASYNEQFF.

The chain links TRBV5-1 to TRBJ1-1, with 7 bases identical to TRBD1. The CDR3 totals 18 residues. Looked up from germline, CDR1 is SGHRS and CDR2 is YFSETQ. Trimming at V came to 0 bases and at J to 2 bases, leaving 13 bases not matched to a gene. Here the CDR3 reads CASSLVGQQGSRNTEAFF. Written as DNA, the CDR3 is TGCGCCAGCAGCTTGGTCGGACAACAGGGGTCAAGAAACACTGAAGCTTTCTTT. Full variable domain (remainder filled in from reference TRBV5-1 and TRBJ1-1): KAGVTQTPRYLIKTRGQQVTLSCSPISGHRSVSWYQQTPGQGLQFLFEYFSETQRNKGNFPGRFSGRQFSNSRSEMNVSTLELGDSALYLCASSLVGQQGSRNTEAFFGQGTRLTVV.

The chain recombines TRBV6-5 with TRBJ1-3; D may be TRBD1 (5 bases). The germline V and J ends were trimmed by 5 bases and 2 bases, with 7 bases remaining between them. The germline gives CDR1 MNHEY, CDR2 SVGAGI. The CDR3 totals 13 residues. CDR3: CASSRGTGNTIYF. In nucleotides, the CDR3 is TGTGCCAGCAGTCGGGGGACTGGAAACACCATATATTTT.

V usage is TRBV18 and J usage is TRBJ2-3; no firm D call. CDR3 length: 15 residues. V shed 6 bases and J shed 0 bases, with 13 bases lying between them. CDR1 and CDR2 (germline): KGHSH, LQKENI. Here the CDR3 DNA reads TGTGCCAGCTCCCATAAAACTTCTAGCACAGATACGCAGTATTTT. It is translated as CASSHKTSSTDTQYF. The full variable domain, in which reference TRBV18 and TRBJ2-3 provide the parts outside the CDR3, is NAGVMQNPRHLVRRRGQEARLRCSPMKGHSHVYWYRQLPEEGLKFMVYLQKENIIDESGMPKERFSAEFPKEGPSILRIQQVVRGDSAAYFCASSHKTSSTDTQYFGPGTRLTVL.

This chain uses TRBV27 with TRBJ1-5; possible D gene TRBD1, 5 bases. The CDR3 has 14 amino acids. Germline V CDR1 and CDR2: MNHEY, SMNVEV (reference sequence). Trimming shortened V by 3 bases and J by 4 bases, and 10 bases separated the two germline ends. CDR3 sequence (DNA): TGTGCCAGCAGTTTCGCAGGGCGAAATCAGCCCCAGCATTTT. Translated: CASSFAGRNQPQHF.

V and J are TRBV6-1 and TRBJ2-1, with D possibly TRBD2 on 6 matching bases. Germline CDR1 and CDR2: MNHNS and SASEGT. The length of the CDR3 is 15 residues. Trimming cost V 2 bases and J 2 bases, with 10 bases left between them. CDR3 DNA: TGTGCCAGCAGTGAAAATCCGGGAGCCTACAATGAGCAGTTCTTC. Translating it yields CASSENPGAYNEQFF.

The chain employs TRBV5-4 and TRBJ1-2; D is possibly TRBD1 (5 bases). CDR1 is SGHNT, CDR2 YYREEE, per germline (reference sequence). CDR3 length: 13 amino acids. Trimming took 0 bases from V and 9 from J, leaving 12 bases between them. The CDR3 DNA reads as TGTGCCAGCAGCTTGGGCGGGGGGGAAAGCTACACCTTC. The encoded protein is CASSLGGGESYTF.